This T cell receptor beta chain was identified in a study of T cells after yellow fever vaccination. About the research overall: SMART-Seq v4 Ultra Low Input handled preparation of low-cell-number fractions.

Template-switching 5'RACE yielded the TCR cDNA; a universal primer site and UMIs were added in the process. Each CDR3 protein is one row after TCRdb ran MiXCR on the 5' RACE reads. Of fewer than 350,000 distinct CDR3 sequences listed, roughly 8.7% are singletons. The germline CDR1 and CDR2 sequences are GTSNPN and SVGIG (reference sequence). The CDR3 has 15 amino acids. The V segment lost 3 bases and the J segment 5 bases; nucleotides outside the gene matches: 9. The receptor was isolated from a young man who received the YFV17D yellow fever vaccine. The sample was PBMCs, taken on the day of the first yellow fever vaccination. V is TRBV30 and J is TRBJ2-5; 10 bases align to TRBD1. CDR3 protein: CAWSLGQGQLETQYF. DNA for the CDR3: TGTGCCTGGAGCTTGGGACAGGGGCAATTGGAGACCCAGTACTTC.